A selection of T cell receptor beta chains follows, all from one sample in a study of cytomegalovirus exposure and HLA in healthy donors. The assay was immunoSEQ multiplex PCR, and TCRdb's table has in-frame clones only and misses some. The repertoire holds around 170,000 clones, roughly 82% seen once, with around 2.5% in the top ten. The sequenced sample consisted of PBMCs. Receptors originate from a woman aged 45-59 years in good health and CMV-seropositive. Each CDR3 is given without its conserved first and last residue. A D gene is named only where the DNA matches it firmly.

-	TRBV6-1	TRBJ1-2	ASSESWTVKGYT
TRBD1	TRBV7-9	TRBJ1-2	ASSTVDRAYGYT
TRBD1	TRBV5-4	TRBJ2-3	ASSVDRGADTQY
TRBD2	TRBV6-6	TRBJ2-1	ASSPRLAGAGEQF
-	TRBV6-1	TRBJ1-4	ASNFGQRNEKLF
-	TRBV27	TRBJ2-2	ASSPVGGFTGELF
-	TRBV4-3	TRBJ2-7	ASSEDSTGVYEQY
-	TRBV6-5	TRBJ2-5	ASSYSAGRETQY
TRBD2	TRBV2	TRBJ2-2	APSAVAGGPGELF
TRBD2	TRBV10-3	TRBJ2-3	AISESDGSGGAGDTQY
-	TRBV11-3	TRBJ2-3	ASSGQTQGDTQY
TRBD2	TRBV11-3	TRBJ2-3	ASSAGTSHQGNTQY
-	TRBV7-9	TRBJ1-2	ASSLEGVRTATNYGYT
TRBD1	TRBV5-8	TRBJ2-3	ASSLGVTGGAGTDTQY
-	TRBV5-4	TRBJ2-7	ASSSSPGVGEQY
TRBD1	TRBV19	TRBJ2-7	ASSITRTGGYEQY
-	TRBV11-2	TRBJ1-5	ASSFFFSGVTPTDQPQH
TRBD2	TRBV2	TRBJ2-2	ASTSGLARTGELF
TRBD1	TRBV18	TRBJ1-2	ASSPLDRASYGYT
-	TRBV11-2	TRBJ2-2	ASSLSLRDTGELF
-	TRBV6-6	TRBJ1-1	ASSQTRGTEAF
-	TRBV6-6	TRBJ2-3	ASSGRTVANTQY
-	TRBV2	TRBJ1-1	ASSEQGIRNTEAF
-	TRBV7-2	TRBJ2-1	ASSLGGRGYNEQF
-	TRBV4-1	TRBJ2-5	ASSQEGNWRVRETQY
-	TRBV5-1	TRBJ2-2	ASSSFGGANTGELF
TRBD2	TRBV13	TRBJ2-5	ASSPVSGGLSETQY
-	TRBV5-6	TRBJ1-5	ASSLRQAGQPQH
-	TRBV20-1	TRBJ2-1	SVADYNEQF